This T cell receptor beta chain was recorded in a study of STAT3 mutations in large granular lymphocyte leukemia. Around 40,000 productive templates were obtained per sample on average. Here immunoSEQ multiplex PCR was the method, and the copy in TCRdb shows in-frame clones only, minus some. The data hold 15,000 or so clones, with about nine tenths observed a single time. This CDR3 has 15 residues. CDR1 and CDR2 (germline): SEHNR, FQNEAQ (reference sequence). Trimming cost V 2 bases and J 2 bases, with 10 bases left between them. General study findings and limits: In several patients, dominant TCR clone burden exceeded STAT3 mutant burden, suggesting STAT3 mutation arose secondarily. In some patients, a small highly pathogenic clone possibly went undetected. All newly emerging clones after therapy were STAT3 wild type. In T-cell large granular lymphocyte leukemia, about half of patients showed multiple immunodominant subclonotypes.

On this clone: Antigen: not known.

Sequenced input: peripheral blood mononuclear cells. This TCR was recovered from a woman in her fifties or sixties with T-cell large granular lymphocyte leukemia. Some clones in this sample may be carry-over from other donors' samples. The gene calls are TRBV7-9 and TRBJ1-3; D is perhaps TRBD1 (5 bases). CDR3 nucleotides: TGTGCCAGCAGCTTAAGAGGGGTCACTGGAAACACCATATATTTT. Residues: CASSLRGVTGNTIYF.